The 29 T cell receptor beta chains reported below all come from one sample, sequenced in a study of blood T cells in healthy people across ages. A second PCR of 7 to 11 cycles used a sample-barcoded 5' primer and a J-beta primer mix. Each CDR3 protein is one row after TCRdb ran MiXCR on the 5' RACE reads. The data contain approximately 600,000 distinct CDR3 sequences, around 54% of them singletons. What was sequenced was blood. Receptor source: a man in his sixties in good health.

This chain uses TRBV6-5 with TRBJ2-4, with 7 bases that match TRBD1. The end of the DNA fits TRBJ2-7 better, so the J call may be wrong. This CDR3 has 14 residues. CDR1 is MNHEY and CDR2 is SVGAGI in the germline V gene. The CDR3 DNA is TGTGCCAGCAGTCGTCCCGGGACAGTTCTCGAGCAGTACTTC. It encodes CASSRPGTVLEQYF.

This chain connects TRBV4-1 to TRBJ1-2; D gene ambiguous. Germline-derived CDR1 and CDR2 are MGHRA and YSYEKL. V was shortened by 0 bases and J by 2 bases, with 7 bases between the two germline ends. The CDR3 covers 14 residues. This chain's CDR3 is CASSQEWENYGYTF. The CDR3 DNA is TGCGCCAGCAGCCAAGAGTGGGAGAACTATGGCTACACCTTC.

This rearrangement joins TRBV15 to TRBJ1-1, with 9 bases aligning to TRBD1. Losses at the gene ends were 1 base for V and 4 bases for J; bases not matched to a gene: 10. The CDR3 covers 17 residues. Germline assignment: CDR1 LNHNV and CDR2 YYDKDF (reference sequence). The CDR3 loop reads CATSRGGYRGLSTEAFF. The CDR3 DNA sequence: TGTGCCACCAGCAGAGGCGGCTACAGGGGGCTAAGCACTGAAGCTTTCTTT.

The chain combines TRBV20-1 with TRBJ2-3, with a possible D match to TRBD1 (5 bases). The CDR3 contains 14 residues. Deletions cut 3 bases from V and 0 bases from J, with 10 bases between. CDR1 is DFQATT and CDR2 is SNEGSKA in the germline V gene (reference sequence). The CDR3 region is CSASPGASTDTQYF. The CDR3 DNA follows: TGCAGTGCTAGTCCTGGGGCTAGCACAGATACGCAGTATTTT.

The gene calls are TRBV12-3 or TRBV12-4 and TRBJ2-5; D is possibly TRBD1 (5 bases). This CDR3 has 14 residues. Trimming took off 3 bases at V and 5 bases at J, with 13 bases between the two ends. The CDR3 here is CASSLMQGGETQYF. The CDR3 DNA is TGTGCCAGCAGTTTGATGCAGGGTGGCGAGACCCAGTACTTC.

The gene calls are TRBV25-1 and TRBJ2-2; tentatively, D is TRBD1 (5 bases). V dropped 7 bases and J dropped 7 bases, with 19 bases sitting between them. CDR3 length equals 15 residues. Germline CDR1 MGHDK, CDR2 SYGVNS. CDR3 protein: CASKGPGSMGGELFF. The CDR3 DNA reads TGTGCCAGCAAAGGGCCAGGGTCCATGGGCGGGGAGCTGTTTTTT.

The chain recombines TRBV28 with TRBJ2-1, with 11 bases aligning to TRBD2. This CDR3 contains 16 residues. CDR1 is MDHEN, CDR2 SYDVKM, per germline. V dropped 3 bases and J dropped 3; count of bases not matched to a gene: 4. Written as DNA, the CDR3 is TGTGCCAGCAGTTTCCCACTAGCGGGGGACTACAATGAGCAGTTCTTC. Protein sequence: CASSFPLAGDYNEQFF.

This clonotype was observed a handful of times. The chain employs TRBV29-1 and TRBJ1-2; 7 bases match TRBD1. The CDR3 loop spans 14 amino acids. V trimming: 6 bases; J trimming: 0 bases; junction bases outside the gene matches: 7. Germline assignment: CDR1 SQVTM and CDR2 ANQGSEA. The CDR3 nucleotides read TGCAGCGTAACCCGGGACAGCGCTAACTATGGCTACACCTTC. This translates into CSVTRDSANYGYTF. The entire variable domain, with the rest obtained from reference TRBV29-1 and TRBJ1-2, is as follows: SAVISQKPSRDICQRGTSLTIQCQVDSQVTMMFWYRQQPGQSLTLIATANQGSEATYESGFVIDKFPISRPNLTFSTLTVSNMSPEDSSIYLCSVTRDSANYGYTFGSGTRLTVV.

This rearrangement joins TRBV24-1 to TRBJ1-1; D may be TRBD1 (5 bases). Per germline, CDR1 KGHDR and CDR2 SFDVKD. This CDR3 is built from 14 residues. V shed 4 bases and J shed 0 bases, with 8 bases lying between them. The CDR3 is CATSEGGMNTEAFF. In DNA, the CDR3 is TGTGCCACCAGTGAGGGGGGGATGAACACTGAAGCTTTCTTT.

This clonotype has a handful of counts. This rearrangement joins TRBV15 to TRBJ2-2; the match to TRBD1 covers 8 bases. The germline CDR1 and CDR2 sequences are LNHNV and YYDKDF (reference sequence). The CDR3 loop spans 15 amino acids. V was pared by 0 bases and J by 6 bases, with 3 bases of the junction left unmatched. This chain's CDR3 is CATSRDPGGSGELFF. The CDR3 nucleotides read TGTGCCACCAGCAGAGATCCAGGGGGCTCCGGGGAGCTGTTTTTT. The full variable domain, rest sourced from reference TRBV15 and TRBJ2-2, is DAMVIQNPRYQVTQFGKPVTLSCSQTLNHNVMYWYQQKSSQAPKLLFHYYDKDFNNEADTPDNFQSRRPNTSFCFLDIRSPGLGDTAMYLCATSRDPGGSGELFFGEGSRLTVL.

This clonotype was picked up one time. The gene calls are TRBV6-2 or TRBV6-3 and TRBJ2-3; a weak D match, TRBD2 (6 bases). The germline V gene encodes CDR1 MNHEY and CDR2 SVGEGT. CDR3 length: 13 residues. V shed 2 bases and J shed 14 bases, with 17 bases lying between them. The CDR3 protein is CASSYGSGSHLYF. The CDR3 coding sequence is TGTGCCAGCAGTTACGGTAGCGGTTCACATCTGTATTTT.

The chain has TRBV11-2 and TRBJ2-3, with 10 bases fitting TRBD1. CDR1 SGHAT and CDR2 FQNNGV come from the germline V gene. The CDR3 loop spans 16 amino acids. Losses at the gene ends were 6 bases for V and 2 bases for J; bases not matched to a gene: 8. For the CDR3, the DNA is TGTGCCAGCAGACCGCCGGGACAGGGGCTCACAGATACGCAGTATTTT. The encoded protein is CASRPPGQGLTDTQYF. The variable domain in full, with the rest retrieved from reference TRBV11-2 and TRBJ2-3, is EAGVAQSPRYKIIEKRQSVAFWCNPISGHATLYWYQQILGQGPKLLIQFQNNGVVDDSQLPKDRFSAERLKGVDSTLKIQPAKLEDSAVYLCASRPPGQGLTDTQYFGPGTRLTVL.

The chain has TRBV19 and TRBJ2-1; possibly TRBD1 for D (6 bases). Germline loops: CDR1 LNHDA, CDR2 SQIVND (reference sequence). The V end lost 3 bases, the J end lost 13 bases, and 19 bases lay between the germline ends. CDR3 length: 14 residues. The CDR3, as DNA: TGTGCCAGTAGTATCGCAGGGGCCGGGGAGACCCAGTTCTTC. Amino acid sequence: CASSIAGAGETQFF.

This chain uses TRBV20-1 with TRBJ2-1, with 10 nucleotides matching TRBD1. Looked up from germline, CDR1 is DFQATT and CDR2 is SNEGSKA (reference sequence). The length of the CDR3 is 16 residues. V shed 6 bases, J shed 0 bases, and the junction held 8 bases outside the gene matches. The CDR3 reads CSAHPGQGSSYNEQFF. The CDR3 bases are TGCAGTGCCCATCCGGGACAGGGGAGCTCCTACAATGAGCAGTTCTTC.

To note about this clonotype: At one boundary the junction diverges from the germline segment, which might be a read error. The chain couples TRBV29-1 to TRBJ2-3; 13 positions agree with TRBD2. This CDR3 contains 17 residues. Germline CDR1 reads SQVTM; CDR2 reads ANQGSEA. CDR3 in DNA: TGCAGCGTTGAAGATACCGGGACTAGCGGGGATGGAGATGCGCAGTATTTT. Translation: CSVEDTGTSGDGDAQYF.

This chain links TRBV4-1 with TRBJ2-1; 15 bases line up with TRBD2. The CDR3 has 19 amino acids. Germline V CDR1 and CDR2: MGHRA, YSYEKL. Unmatched junction bases numbered 4, after V lost 0 bases and J lost 1 base. The CDR3 bases are TGCGCCAGCAGCCAAGATGGGACTAGCGGGGGGAGATCCTACAATGAGCAGTTCTTC. It translates to CASSQDGTSGGRSYNEQFF.

The chain recombines TRBV9 with TRBJ2-1; the match to TRBD2 covers 14 bases. V lost 3 bases, J lost 4 bases, and 3 bases stayed unmatched. The CDR3 is 16 amino acids. Looked up from germline, CDR1 is SGDLS and CDR2 is YYNGEE. The CDR3 region has the DNA TGTGCCAGCAGCGCCCGACTAGCGGGGGGGTACAATGAGCAGTTCTTC. Protein sequence: CASSARLAGGYNEQFF.

The rearrangement uses TRBV3-1 and TRBJ2-5; TRBD2 aligns across 9 bases. The CDR3 loop spans 16 amino acids. J lost 3 bases, V lost 1 base, and 6 bases had no gene match. Germline CDR1 reads LGHDT; CDR2 reads YNNKEL (reference sequence). In nucleotides, the CDR3 is TGTGCCAGCAGCCAAGCATCGGCTAGCGGGGAAGAGACCCAGTACTTC. Its protein is CASSQASASGEETQYF.

This clonotype was seen once. The chain carries TRBV10-3 and TRBJ2-2; 7 positions agree with TRBD1. The V and J ends lost 4 bases and 0 bases, in that order; junction bases with no gene match: 2. This CDR3 has 15 amino acids. Germline values: CDR1 ENHRY, CDR2 SYGVKD. The CDR3 sequence: CAISADRTNTGELFF. The CDR3 nucleotides are TGTGCCATCAGTGCGGACAGGACGAACACCGGGGAGCTGTTTTTT.

This clonotype occurred once. The chain combines TRBV6-1 with TRBJ2-1, with 8 bases that match TRBD1. This CDR3 has 14 amino acids. Losses at the gene ends were 3 bases for V and 3 bases for J; bases not matched to a gene: 1. The V gene's germline CDR1 is MNHNS and CDR2 SASEGT. The CDR3 sequence: CASSEGQVYNEQFF. The CDR3 DNA sequence: TGTGCCAGCAGTGAGGGACAGGTCTACAATGAGCAGTTCTTC.

This chain links TRBV18 with TRBJ2-5, with unresolved D. Germline V lookup: CDR1 KGHSH, CDR2 LQKENI. V was pared by 0 bases and J by 2 bases, with 7 bases between. This CDR3 has 14 amino acids. DNA of the CDR3: TGTGCCAGCTCACCACCGTCCAAGCAAGAGACCCAGTACTTC. Protein sequence: CASSPPSKQETQYF. Looking up the rest from reference TRBV18 and TRBJ2-5 gives the full variable domain: NAGVMQNPRHLVRRRGQEARLRCSPMKGHSHVYWYRQLPEEGLKFMVYLQKENIIDESGMPKERFSAEFPKEGPSILRIQQVVRGDSAAYFCASSPPSKQETQYFGPGTRLLVL.

The J gene is TRBJ1-1, the V gene TRBV4-2; a possible D gene is TRBD1 (6 bases). With 5 bases removed from V and 2 bases from J, the gap between germline ends came to 12 bases. The germline CDR1 and CDR2 sequences are LGHNA and YNFKEQ. The CDR3 contains 14 residues. CDR3 amino acids: CASSVLGANTEAFF. The CDR3 DNA reads as TGTGCCAGCAGCGTGCTGGGGGCCAACACTGAAGCTTTCTTT.

The chain carries TRBV5-1 and TRBJ1-2, with 7 bases fitting TRBD1. The CDR3 consists of 14 residues. Germline assignment: CDR1 SGHRS and CDR2 YFSETQ. The junction had 9 bases not matched to a gene; V was cut back by 4 bases and J by 6 bases. CDR3 DNA sequence: TGCGCCAGCAGCGCAACAGGGGCGCTTAATGGCTACACCTTC. Translation: CASSATGALNGYTF.

In this sample, this clonotype turned up many times. The rearrangement links TRBV7-2 to TRBJ2-1; 9 nucleotides agree with TRBD2. This CDR3 is 16 amino acids long. J lost 4 bases, V lost 4 bases, and 8 bases had no gene match. Germline-derived CDR1 and CDR2 are SGHTA and FQGNSA. CDR3 sequence: CASSYSSTSGYNEQFF. In DNA form, the CDR3 reads TGTGCCAGCAGCTATAGCTCCACTAGCGGGTACAATGAGCAGTTCTTC. The whole variable domain, remainder taken from reference TRBV7-2 and TRBJ2-1, is GAGVSQSPSNKVTEKGKDVELRCDPISGHTALYWYRQSLGQGLEFLIYFQGNSAPDKSGLPSDRFSAERTGGSVSTLTIQRTQQEDSAVYLCASSYSSTSGYNEQFFGPGTRLTVL.

A few counts support this clonotype. The V gene is TRBV5-1, the J gene TRBJ2-5, with 7 positions matching TRBD1. Germline lookup yields CDR1 SGHRS and CDR2 YFSETQ. Unmatched junction bases numbered 12, after V lost 2 bases and J lost 11 bases. CDR3 length equals 14 residues. The CDR3, as DNA: TGCGCCAGCAGCTTCTCCGGGACAGAGGGTACTCAGTACTTC. It is translated as CASSFSGTEGTQYF.

This clonotype was observed a handful of times. The rearrangement uses TRBV5-5 and TRBJ1-2; no firm D call. This CDR3 has 15 residues. V was shortened by 4 bases and J by 4 bases, with 17 bases between the two germline ends. The V gene's germline CDR1 is SGHKS and CDR2 YYEKEE (reference sequence). CDR3 DNA: TGTGCCAGCAGCCCTCAACCCCTAAGAACCTATGGCTACACCTTC. This codes for CASSPQPLRTYGYTF.

The V gene is TRBV9, the J gene TRBJ1-2, with 9 bases identical to TRBD1. This CDR3 is 15 amino acids long. Trimming cost V 2 bases and J 7 bases; bases outside gene matches: 9. Germline CDR1 is SGDLS and CDR2 is YYNGEE. CDR3 loop: CASSVQLQGAGGYTF. CDR3 nucleotide sequence: TGTGCCAGCAGCGTCCAATTACAGGGGGCAGGTGGCTACACCTTC.

The chain joins TRBV27 to TRBJ2-2; D is perhaps TRBD1 or TRBD2 (5 bases each). Trimming left V 8 bases short and J 5 bases short, with 9 bases between. The CDR3 is 12 residues long. CDR1 MNHEY and CDR2 SMNVEV come from the germline V gene (reference sequence). The CDR3 region is CASQRGTGELFF. The CDR3 nucleotides are TGTGCCAGCCAGAGGGGTACCGGGGAGCTGTTTTTT.

J is TRBJ2-1 and V is TRBV7-9; D not certain. There are 13 residues in the CDR3. Trimming pared 5 bases from V and 10 bases from J, leaving 15 bases between. CDR1 and CDR2 from the germline V gene are SEHNR and FQNEAQ (reference sequence). CDR3 loop: CASSLPEPVEQFF. The CDR3 DNA reads as TGTGCCAGCAGCCTACCCGAGCCGGTGGAGCAGTTCTTC.